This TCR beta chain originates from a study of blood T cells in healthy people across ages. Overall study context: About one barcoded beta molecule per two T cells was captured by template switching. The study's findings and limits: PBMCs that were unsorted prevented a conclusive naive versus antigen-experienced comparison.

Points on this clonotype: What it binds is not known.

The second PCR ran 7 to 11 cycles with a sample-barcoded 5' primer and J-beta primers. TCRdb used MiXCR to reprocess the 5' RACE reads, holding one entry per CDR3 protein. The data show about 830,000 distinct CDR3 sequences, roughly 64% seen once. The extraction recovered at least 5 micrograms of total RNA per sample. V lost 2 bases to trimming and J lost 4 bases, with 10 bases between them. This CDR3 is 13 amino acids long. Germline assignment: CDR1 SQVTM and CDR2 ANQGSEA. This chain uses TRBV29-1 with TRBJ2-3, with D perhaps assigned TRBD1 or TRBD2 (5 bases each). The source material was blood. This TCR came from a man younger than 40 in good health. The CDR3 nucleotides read TGCAGCGTTGAACCGGGGCACGCAGATACGCAGTATTTT. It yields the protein CSVEPGHADTQYF.